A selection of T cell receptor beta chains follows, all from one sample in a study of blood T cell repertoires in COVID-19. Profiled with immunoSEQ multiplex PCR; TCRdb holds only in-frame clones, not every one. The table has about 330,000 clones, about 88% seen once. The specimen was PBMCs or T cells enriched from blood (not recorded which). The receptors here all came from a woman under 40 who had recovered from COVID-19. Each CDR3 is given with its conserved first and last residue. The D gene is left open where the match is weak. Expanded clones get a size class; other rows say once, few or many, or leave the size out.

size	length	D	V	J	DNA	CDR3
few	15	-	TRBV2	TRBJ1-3	TGTGCCAGCAGTGAACAAGCGTTCTCTGGAAACACCATATATTTT	CASSEQAFSGNTIYF
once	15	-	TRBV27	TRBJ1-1	TGTGCCAGCAGTTTAACTCCGTCCGGGAACACTGAAGCTTTCTTT	CASSLTPSGNTEAFF
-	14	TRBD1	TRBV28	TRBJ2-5	TGTGCCAGCAGTAACGACAGGGGGGAAGAGACCCAGTACTTC	CASSNDRGEETQYF
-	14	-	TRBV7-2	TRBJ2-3	TGTGCCAGCAGCTTAGGGCCTAGCACAGATACGCAGTATTTT	CASSLGPSTDTQYF
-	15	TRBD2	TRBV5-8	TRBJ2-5	TGTGCCAGCAGCTTGCGGGCTAGCGGGGGTGAGACCCAGTACTTC	CASSLRASGGETQYF
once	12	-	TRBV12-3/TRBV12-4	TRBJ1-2	TGTGCCAGCAGTTTTGGAGGGGCTGGCTACACCTTC	CASSFGGAGYTF
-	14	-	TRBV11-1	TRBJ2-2	TGTGCCAGCAGCCTAGCCTCGGGGACCGGGGAGCTGTTTTTT	CASSLASGTGELFF
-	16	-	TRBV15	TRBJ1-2	TGTGCCACCAGCAGAGATTTGGAGGGTAGGAACTATGGCTACACCTTC	CATSRDLEGRNYGYTF
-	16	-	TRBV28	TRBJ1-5	TGTGCCAGCAGTTCCTGGGAGACGGCGGGCAATCAGCCCCAGCATTTT	CASSSWETAGNQPQHF
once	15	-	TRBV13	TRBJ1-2	TGTGCCAGCAGCATAGCCCCACAGGGAGACTATGGCTACACCTTC	CASSIAPQGDYGYTF
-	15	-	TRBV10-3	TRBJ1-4	TGTGCCATCAGTGAGTCGCAGGGACTTAATGAAAAACTGTTTTTT	CAISESQGLNEKLFF
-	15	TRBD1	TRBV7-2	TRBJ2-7	TGTGCCAGCAGCCCGACGGGACAGGCCACCTACGAGCAGTACTTC	CASSPTGQATYEQYF
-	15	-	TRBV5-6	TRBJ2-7	TGTGCCAGCAGTCCGGGGCGGGGGCCCTACTACGAGCAGTACTTC	CASSPGRGPYYEQYF
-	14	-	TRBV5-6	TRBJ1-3	TGTGCCAGCAGCTCGGGGGTCGGGGTGTACACCATATATTTT	CASSSGVGVYTIYF
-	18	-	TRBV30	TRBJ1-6	TGTGCCTGGAGTAGGACTAGAGAACTAAGCTCCTATAATTCACCCCTCCACTTT	CAWSRTRELSSYNSPLHF
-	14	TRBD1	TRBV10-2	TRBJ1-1	TGCGCCAGCAGACCAACAGGGGCTTACACTGAAGCTTTCTTT	CASRPTGAYTEAFF
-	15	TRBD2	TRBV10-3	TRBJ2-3	TGTGCCATCACGGGAACGGGGGGGAGCACAGATACGCAGTATTTT	CAITGTGGSTDTQYF
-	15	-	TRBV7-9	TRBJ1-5	TGTGCCAGCAGCTTATCCGGAGGGGGCAATCAGCCCCAGCATTTT	CASSLSGGGNQPQHF
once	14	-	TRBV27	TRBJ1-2	TGTGCCAGCAGTAGGGGCGGGGACCGGGAAGGCTACACCTTC	CASSRGGDREGYTF
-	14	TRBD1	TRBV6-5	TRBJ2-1	TGTGCCAGCAGACTTCGACTCGACAGGGGTGAGCAGTTCTTC	CASRLRLDRGEQFF
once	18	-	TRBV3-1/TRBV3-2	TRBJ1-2	TGTGCCAGCAGCCAAGATTGGGGGCCTAGGTCCTCCTATGAAGGCTACACCTTC	CASSQDWGPRSSYEGYTF
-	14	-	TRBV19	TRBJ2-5	TGTGCCAGTAGTATAGGCCAGTTACAAGAGACCCAGTACTTC	CASSIGQLQETQYF
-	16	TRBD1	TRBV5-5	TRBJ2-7	TGTGCCAGCAGCAAAAGCCTCGGGACAGAGACCTACGAGCAGTACTTC	CASSKSLGTETYEQYF
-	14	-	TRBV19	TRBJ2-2	TGTGCCAGTAGTATATCCTCGAACACCGGGGAGCTGTTTTTT	CASSISSNTGELFF
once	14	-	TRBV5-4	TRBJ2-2	TGTGCCAGCAGCTTCTCGATCGGCACCGGGGAGCTGTTTTTT	CASSFSIGTGELFF
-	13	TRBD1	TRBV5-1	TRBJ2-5	TGCGCCAGCAGCGAGGGGGCACGAGAGACCCAGTACTTC	CASSEGARETQYF
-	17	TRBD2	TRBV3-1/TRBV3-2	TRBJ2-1	TGTGCCAGCAGCCAAGGACTAGCGGGGGGACCCAACAATGAGCAGTTCTTC	CASSQGLAGGPNNEQFF
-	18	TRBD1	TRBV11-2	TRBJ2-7	TGTGCCAGCAGCTTAGATTATGGGACAGGGAGCACCTTCTACGAGCAGTACTTC	CASSLDYGTGSTFYEQYF
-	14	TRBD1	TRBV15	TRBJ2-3	TGTGCCACCAGCAGAGATGGGACAGCAGATACGCAGTATTTT	CATSRDGTADTQYF
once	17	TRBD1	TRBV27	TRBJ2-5	TGTGCCAGCAGTTTCGACGGGGACAGGGGCGGCCGAGAGACCCAGTACTTC	CASSFDGDRGGRETQYF
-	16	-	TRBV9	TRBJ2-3	TGTGCCAGCAGCGCCGGTAATCGCGGGGACACAGATACGCAGTATTTT	CASSAGNRGDTDTQYF
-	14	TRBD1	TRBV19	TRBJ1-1	TGTGCCAGTAGGGACAGGTATTTGAACACTGAAGCTTTCTTT	CASRDRYLNTEAFF
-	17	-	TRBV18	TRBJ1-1	TGTGCCAGCTCACCACTCCAGGGCCGAAGCCCGAACACTGAAGCTTTCTTT	CASSPLQGRSPNTEAFF
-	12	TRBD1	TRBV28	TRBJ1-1	TGTGCCAGCAGTTCCGGGACAGGGACAGCTTTCTTT	CASSSGTGTAFF
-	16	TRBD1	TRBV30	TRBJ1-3	TGTGCCGGGACCTCGGACAGGGTCCCTCTCGGAAACACCATATATTTT	CAGTSDRVPLGNTIYF
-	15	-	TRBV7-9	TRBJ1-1	TGTGCCAGCAGCTGGAACCGGGGAGAGACCACTGAAGCTTTCTTT	CASSWNRGETTEAFF
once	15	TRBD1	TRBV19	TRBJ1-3	TGTGCCAGTAGCCCTGGACAGGGGGCTGGAAACACCATATATTTT	CASSPGQGAGNTIYF
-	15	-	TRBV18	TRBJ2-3	TGTGCCAGCTCACCATCCAGCGACCGACCTAATACGCAGTATTTT	CASSPSSDRPNTQYF
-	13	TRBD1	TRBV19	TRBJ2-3	TGTGCCAGTAGTCCCCGGACAGGGGATACGCAGTATTTT	CASSPRTGDTQYF